This T cell receptor (beta chain) derives from a study of blood T cell repertoires in COVID-19 (dated by TCRdb to the early 2020s). Regarding the complete study: Samples covering the acute and convalescent phases of COVID-19 were provided by collaborators in the United States, Italy and Spain. The material from the prospective study consisted of cDNA or gDNA derived from T cells, B-cell-depleted T cells, or PBMCs. Deeply sampled blood TCRbeta repertoires from subjects exposed to, actively infected with, or recovered from COVID-19 were included in the dataset. A freely available public database, intended as a resource for researchers studying the immune response to SARS-CoV-2, is where the repertoires were released. The samples were drawn from two sources: the first 160 participants of the ongoing ImmuneRACE study, and 950 to 1,500 subjects contributed by 6 global collaborators. Nearly every sample came with metadata listing a de-identified subject ID, COVID-19 status, age in years and sex. Where available, HLA class I and class II types were taken from metadata supplied by the sample provider and were not determined by assay-based typing.

The collaborating institutions used their own protocols to collect whole blood in K2EDTA tubes. For TCRbeta analysis, collaborators shipped samples in one of three forms: frozen whole blood, isolated PBMCs, or DNA extracted from either of those sample types. TCRbeta CDR3 regions were amplified from genomic DNA using the immunoSEQ Assay, a bias-controlled multiplex PCR. Processing in the source paper ran as follows. The number of nucleated cells in each sample was estimated from the amplification of reference gene primers within the assay. To quantify the absolute abundance of each unique TCRbeta CDR3 rearrangement, sequence reads were collapsed and filtered. For each sample, productive Simpson clonality was calculated as the square root of Simpson's diversity index across productive rearrangements. TCRdb provides this immuneACCESS table in a form limited to in-frame rearrangements. Some clones are lacking; in checked studies, under half of them reflect an unresolved V gene, and why the rest are absent is not known. The V and J calls and the clone size are those of that table, but D and trimming were determined from the DNA. The sample profile shows about 120,000 clones; around 81% of them were found once. The top ten hold 3.5% to 4% of the sample.

Worth noting for this clone: Its antigen remains unidentified. The sample holds no much larger clone one base away, and base qualities are not on file.

Study-wide findings and limitations: The amount of clinical and demographic metadata varied by source and participant and was provided uncurated.

The junction shows trimming of 5 bases on V and 4 bases on J, plus 14 bases between the germline ends. CDR1 and CDR2 (SGHVS, FQNEAQ) derive from the germline V gene. From its cysteine to its phenylalanine, the CDR3 spans 14 amino acids. Of the read, only the CDR3 DNA is kept; its 42 bases are in frame from base 1. The receptor was isolated from a woman between 50 and 59 years old with acute or convalescent COVID-19. Sequenced input: peripheral blood. Recombination connected TRBV7-8 to TRBJ1-1; TRBD1 is perhaps the D gene, given 6 matching bases. The DNA sequence is given as TGTGCCAGCAGCCCGACAGGATTCGGCACTGAAGCTTTCTTT. It translates as CASSPTGFGTEAFF.